This is a list of T cell receptor beta chains from one sample in a study of blood T cell repertoires in COVID-19. Generated by immunoSEQ multiplex PCR, the TCRdb table keeps only in-frame clones and is missing some. Among 150,000 to 200,000 clones, 70% to 90% were seen once, and the ten largest hold under 8.5%. Material for sequencing was peripheral blood. Receptor source: a man aged 35 to 55 who had recovered from COVID-19. CDR3s include the opening cysteine and the closing phenylalanine or tryptophan. D genes are given only for firm matches. A clone size is listed for some rows: how often the clone was seen (once, few, many), or a class if it is expanded.

J	V	D	size	CDR3	DNA
TRBJ1-2	TRBV5-4	-	few	CASSSYHGGEGYGYTF	TGTGCCAGCAGCTCCTACCACGGAGGGGAAGGCTATGGCTACACCTTC
TRBJ2-7	TRBV5-1	-	-	CASSGSAGKNYEQYF	TGCGCCAGCAGTGGATCGGCGGGCAAAAACTACGAGCAGTACTTC
TRBJ1-5	TRBV6-5	-	-	CASRGTTSNQPQHF	TGTGCCAGTCGGGGTACTACGAGCAATCAGCCCCAGCATTTT
TRBJ2-7	TRBV30	-	once	CAWSGGYEQYF	TGTGCCTGGAGTGGCGGCTACGAGCAGTACTTC
TRBJ2-2	TRBV10-3	-	-	CAISPVPNTGELFF	TGTGCCATCAGCCCGGTTCCTAACACCGGGGAGCTGTTTTTT
TRBJ2-2	TRBV24-1	-	-	CATSDLQTGNTGELFF	TGTGCCACCAGTGATTTGCAGACGGGGAACACCGGGGAGCTGTTTTTT
TRBJ2-2	TRBV7-2	-	-	CASSLSSAYSTGELFF	TGTGCCAGCAGCTTGTCAAGCGCTTATAGCACCGGGGAGCTGTTTTTT
TRBJ1-1	TRBV5-5	-	-	CASTSGRGRNTEAFF	TGTGCCAGCACCTCGGGGAGGGGTAGGAACACTGAAGCTTTCTTT
TRBJ1-6	TRBV12-3/TRBV12-4	-	-	CASRDGGSPLHF	TGTGCCAGCAGAGACGGCGGTTCACCCCTCCACTTT
TRBJ1-1	TRBV9	-	-	CASSVAGRDTEAFF	TGTGCCAGCAGCGTAGCTGGCAGGGACACTGAAGCTTTCTTT
TRBJ1-1	TRBV6-5	-	few	CATAGGTEAFF	TGTGCCACCGCCGGGGGGACTGAAGCTTTCTTT
TRBJ2-7	TRBV11-3	-	-	CASSLGQALYEQYF	TGTGCCAGCAGCTTAGGACAGGCGCTCTACGAGCAGTACTTC
TRBJ1-1	TRBV7-9	-	-	CASSLEWATTEAFF	TGTGCCAGCAGCTTAGAATGGGCTACCACTGAAGCTTTCTTT
TRBJ2-2	TRBV7-2	TRBD2	-	CASSLGLAAGELFF	TGTGCCAGCAGCTTAGGACTAGCTGCTGGGGAGCTGTTTTTT
TRBJ1-1	TRBV6-6	-	-	CASSYGGSEAFF	TGTGCCAGCAGTTACGGTGGCAGTGAAGCTTTCTTT
TRBJ1-1	TRBV9	-	-	CASSSGGNTEAFF	TGTGCCAGCAGCTCCGGGGGGAACACTGAAGCTTTCTTT
TRBJ2-1	TRBV3-1/TRBV3-2	TRBD2	-	CASSHPLSGREQFF	TGTGCCAGCAGCCACCCCCTTAGCGGGAGGGAGCAGTTCTTC
TRBJ2-1	TRBV6-5	TRBD2	once	CASSWTSGIINEQFF	TGTGCCAGCAGCTGGACTAGCGGGATAATCAATGAGCAGTTCTTC
TRBJ1-5	TRBV6-1	-	-	CASSEPGYNQPQHF	TGTGCCAGCAGTGAACCGGGTTATAACCAGCCCCAGCATTTT
TRBJ2-7	TRBV5-4	TRBD1	-	CASSLGTGSSYEQYF	TGTGCCAGCAGCTTGGGGACAGGGAGCTCCTACGAGCAGTACTTC
TRBJ2-7	TRBV6-1	TRBD1	-	CASSDLTGKYEQYF	TGTGCCAGCAGTGACCTGACAGGGAAGTACGAGCAGTACTTC
TRBJ2-4	TRBV4-3	TRBD2	-	CASSQARGTSGAKNIQYF	TGCGCCAGCAGCCAAGCCAGAGGAACTAGCGGAGCCAAAAACATTCAGTACTTC
TRBJ2-1	TRBV4-1	-	-	CASSQVLDSSYNEQFF	TGCGCCAGCAGCCAAGTTCTCGACAGCTCCTACAATGAGCAGTTCTTC
TRBJ2-7	TRBV24-1	TRBD1	-	CATSVRDRDEQYF	TGTGCCACCAGTGTAAGGGACAGGGACGAGCAGTACTTC
TRBJ2-5	TRBV24-1	TRBD2	-	CATSSSTSGSGRQETQYF	TGTGCCACCAGTAGTTCGACTAGCGGGAGTGGGCGACAAGAGACCCAGTACTTC
TRBJ2-3	TRBV7-9	-	once	CASSYAGLEWDTQYF	TGTGCCAGCAGCTATGCGGGCCTAGAGTGGGATACGCAGTATTTT